This entry describes one TCR beta chain. The record originates from a study of shared T cell receptors in the human thymus. Profiled with immunoSEQ multiplex PCR; TCRdb holds only in-frame clones, not every one. Altogether under 700,000 clones are present, around 82% being singletons, with the ten largest covering about 0.013%. A further study also used this sample, focusing on human thymus T cells. That investigation notes: Corrective cardiac surgery supplied the resected thymus tissue. Thymic as well as blood repertoires seemed to favor certain V and J genes unevenly. Related reports documented highly overlapping thymic repertoires among unrelated individuals.

Sequences were obtained from thymocytes. This clonotype was obtained from a boy in the first two years of life with a congenital heart defect.

This CDR3 reads CASRLAGEGTQYF. CDR3 nucleotides: TGTGCCAGCAGGCTAGCGGGAGAGGGGACCCAGTACTTC. The chain carries TRBV14 and TRBJ2-5; 10 bases agree with TRBD2. Per germline, CDR1 SGHDN and CDR2 FVKESK. The CDR3 runs 13 residues. Losses at the gene ends were 6 bases for V and 7 bases for J; bases not matched to a gene: 5. Together with reference TRBV14 and TRBJ2-5, the CDR3 gives the full variable domain: EAGVTQFPSHSVIEKGQTVTLRCDPISGHDNLYWYRRVMGKEIKFLLHFVKESKQDESGMPNNRFLAERTGGTYSTLKVQPAELEDSGVYFCASRLAGEGTQYFGPGTRLLVL.